This TCR beta chain stems from a study of cytomegalovirus exposure and HLA in healthy donors. The study's findings and limits: Further analysis, carried out later, found HLA-associated TCR beta chains more clonally expanded than equally common other chains. For most TCR sequences rarity was the rule, although some public TCRs occurred in many donors.

PCR primers comprised 60 Vbeta and 13 Jbeta primers. The method was immunoSEQ multiplex PCR; TCRdb's version includes in-frame clones alone and lacks a portion of them. The profile shows some 110,000 clones, approximately 81% of them singletons. As regards this clone: Its target is not known.

Germline CDR1 reads SGHRS; CDR2 reads YFSETQ. With 1 base removed from V and 2 bases from J, the gap between germline ends came to 13 bases. The CDR3 extends over 16 amino acids. V usage is TRBV5-1 and J usage is TRBJ1-5, with unresolved D. The TCR comes from a man between 25 and 39 years old in good health and CMV-seropositive. Sequencing was performed on PBMCs. This CDR3 is CASSLYPGMGNQPQHF. The DNA for the CDR3 is TGCGCCAGCAGCTTGTACCCGGGGATGGGCAATCAGCCCCAGCATTTT.